Listed below are T cell receptor beta chains from one sample, sequenced in a study of T cell clonotyping in hematopoietic cell transplantation. Some clones are missing from TCRdb's copy, which holds only in-frame ones; the method was immunoSEQ multiplex PCR. The table lists 28,000 or so clones, around 95% of them singletons. The sample consisted of peripheral blood mononuclear cells. The receptors shown here come from a man between 50 and 59 years old in good health. Some clones in this sample may be carry-over from other donors' samples. The CDR3 runs from the conserved cysteine through the conserved F or W. The order of the fields is J gene, V gene, CDR3 protein.

TRBJ1-1,TRBV4-2,CASSQEWGARTEAFF
TRBJ1-1,TRBV29-1,CSVAQLMNTEAFF
TRBJ1-3,TRBV19,CASTSRRNTIYF
TRBJ2-6,TRBV4-3,CASSRTGGSGANVLTF
TRBJ1-1,TRBV9,CASSPSTNTEAFF
TRBJ2-1,TRBV7-6,CASSLGSGGNEQFF
TRBJ1-5,TRBV6-5,CASSFSGGNQPQHF
TRBJ2-7,TRBV7-2,CASSIGQPYEQYF
TRBJ1-1,TRBV30,CARTWDSKNTEAFF
TRBJ2-3,TRBV13,CASSSRRQGPGTDTQYF
TRBJ1-5,TRBV5-8,CASSPRSGGYQPQHF
TRBJ2-7,TRBV20-1,CSAADSYEQYF
TRBJ1-1,TRBV7-2,CASSQEGQGAGRTEAFF
TRBJ1-2,TRBV27,CASSLTGDGYTF
TRBJ2-3,TRBV29-1,CSVFPSGGRITDTQYF
TRBJ1-5,TRBV5-8,CASSQNPSSANSNQPQHF
TRBJ1-2,TRBV4-3,CASSQDRGNYGYTF
TRBJ1-2,TRBV9,CASSLSPRSLYGYTF
TRBJ1-5,TRBV7-9,CASSPDGFNQPQHF
TRBJ1-3,TRBV6-6,CASSSPGGNTIYF
TRBJ2-7,TRBV6-1,CASRIGKSYEQYF
TRBJ2-7,TRBV7-6,CASSLGLSYEQYF
TRBJ1-2,TRBV5-1,CASSITNRGGYTF
TRBJ1-6,TRBV11-3,CASSRRGTVDNSPLHF
TRBJ1-5,TRBV7-2,CASSFGGRSNQPQHF
TRBJ1-1,TRBV6-5,CASREGDTEAFF
TRBJ2-2,TRBV6-5,CASRWTGTNTGELFF
TRBJ1-4,TRBV19,CASSDSRGATNEKLFF
TRBJ2-2,TRBV5-1,CASSSGGSRGAGELFF